The 22 T cell receptor beta chains listed next were all sequenced from one sample in a study of blood T cell repertoires in COVID-19. The table came from immunoSEQ multiplex PCR; TCRdb's copy has only in-frame clones and leaves some out. The table shows around 250,000 clones, with over 70% occurring only once. The sample consisted of PBMCs or T cells enriched from blood (not recorded which). These receptors were obtained from a woman in her thirties or forties who had been exposed to COVID-19.

The chain recombines TRBV7-9 with TRBJ2-7; D not resolved. Germline loops: CDR1 SEHNR, CDR2 FQNEAQ (reference sequence). The CDR3 is 12 amino acids. Trimming took 5 bases from V and 2 from J, leaving 7 bases between them. CDR3 residues: CASSHETYEQYF. The CDR3, as DNA: TGTGCCAGCAGCCACGAGACCTACGAGCAGTACTTC.

The chain links TRBV28 to TRBJ1-1; TRBD1 agrees at 8 bases. The CDR3 is 15 amino acids. After removal of 5 bases from V and 1 base from J, the junction contained 6 bases not matched to a gene. The germline V gene encodes CDR1 MDHEN and CDR2 SYDVKM. In DNA, the CDR3 is TGTGCCAGCAGTCGGTTGGACAGGGAGAACACTGAAGCTTTCTTT. Encoded protein: CASSRLDRENTEAFF.

V usage is TRBV27 and J usage is TRBJ1-4, with a weak D call TRBD1 (5 bases). Germline lookup yields CDR1 MNHEY and CDR2 SMNVEV (reference sequence). V dropped 3 bases and J dropped 7 bases, with 9 bases sitting between them. The CDR3 is 13 residues long. The CDR3 protein is CASSFRAVEKLFF. The CDR3 nucleotides are TGTGCCAGCAGTTTCAGGGCGGTTGAAAAACTGTTTTTT. Full variable domain (outside the CDR3, taken from reference TRBV27 and TRBJ1-4): EAQVTQNPRYLITVTGKKLTVTCSQNMNHEYMSWYRQDPGLGLRQIYYSMNVEVTDKGDVPEGYKVSRKEKRNFPLILESPSPNQTSLYFCASSFRAVEKLFFGSGTQLSVL.

This chain joins TRBV6-5 and TRBJ1-1; D gene unclear. V was shortened by 5 bases and J by 1 base, with 8 bases between the two germline ends. This CDR3 contains 13 residues. Looked up from germline, CDR1 is MNHEY and CDR2 is SVGAGI. CDR3 DNA: TGTGCCAGCAGTCACACAGCGAACACTGAAGCTTTCTTT. As protein: CASSHTANTEAFF.

The V call is TRBV19, the J call TRBJ1-5; D uncertain. Germline lookup yields CDR1 LNHDA and CDR2 SQIVND (reference sequence). CDR3 size: 14 residues. Trimming pared 6 bases from V and 5 bases from J, leaving 14 bases between. CDR3 protein: CASSQPRGDQPQHF. Here the CDR3 DNA reads TGTGCCAGTAGCCAACCTCGGGGTGATCAGCCCCAGCATTTT.

The CDR3 nucleotides are TGTGCCAGCAGCTTAGAGATTAGCGGGAGTTTTAGGGAGACCCAGTACTTC. This translates into CASSLEISGSFRETQYF. The chain joins TRBV7-2 to TRBJ2-5; 9 nucleotides match TRBD2. Trimming removed 1 base from V and 5 bases from J; junction bases left unmatched: 11. The CDR3 runs to 17 residues. Germline V gene lookup returns CDR1 SGHTA and CDR2 FQGNSA. The full variable domain, completed using reference TRBV7-2 and TRBJ2-5, is GAGVSQSPSNKVTEKGKDVELRCDPISGHTALYWYRQSLGQGLEFLIYFQGNSAPDKSGLPSDRFSAERTGGSVSTLTIQRTQQEDSAVYLCASSLEISGSFRETQYFGPGTRLLVL.

The chain carries TRBV10-2 and TRBJ1-6; TRBD1 agrees at 7 bases. V trimming: 6 bases; J trimming: 5 bases; junction bases outside the gene matches: 1. This CDR3 has 13 residues. Germline values: CDR1 WSHSY, CDR2 SAAADI. The CDR3 sequence is CASRQGDNSPLHF. In nucleotides, the CDR3 is TGCGCCAGCAGGCAGGGGGATAATTCACCCCTCCACTTT.

In regard to this clone: Other DNA sequences from this sample encode an identical CDR3 as well. The chain employs TRBV5-4 and TRBJ1-2, with 7 positions matching TRBD1. CDR3 length: 14 amino acids. Germline loops: CDR1 SGHNT, CDR2 YYREEE (reference sequence). V shed 0 bases and J 1 base; nucleotides not matched to a gene: 0. The CDR3 is CASSLGQGNYGYTF. The DNA for the CDR3 is TGTGCCAGCAGCTTGGGACAGGGTAACTATGGCTACACCTTC.

This clone was seen only a few times. The CDR3 reads CASSAGYNYGYTF. CDR3 nucleotides: TGTGCCAGCTCGGCAGGGTATAACTATGGCTACACCTTC. This chain joins TRBV18 and TRBJ1-2; possibly TRBD1 for D (5 bases). V gave up 6 bases and J gave up 1 base, with 9 bases separating them. The germline CDR1 and CDR2 sequences are KGHSH and LQKENI. CDR3 size: 13 residues.

The CDR3 nucleotides are TGTGCCAGCAGTGTGACGGGACAGGCGACCTTCTCCTATAATTCACCCCTCCACTTT. It is translated as CASSVTGQATFSYNSPLHF. V and J are TRBV2 and TRBJ1-6, with 8 bases aligning to TRBD1. This CDR3 has 19 amino acids. Germline-derived CDR1 and CDR2 are SNHLY and FYNNEI. The J segment lost 0 bases and the V segment lost 4 bases, leaving 11 bases of the junction unmatched.

The gene calls are TRBV5-6 and TRBJ2-4; TRBD1 matches at 10 bases. V lost 4 bases to trimming and J lost 2 bases; unmatched junction nucleotides: 6. This CDR3 spans 16 amino acids. The germline CDR1 and CDR2 sequences are SGHDT and YYEEEE. Here the CDR3 reads CASSPKGQGTKNIQYF. The CDR3 coding sequence is TGTGCCAGCAGCCCCAAGGGACAGGGGACCAAAAACATTCAGTACTTC. The whole variable domain, remainder taken from reference TRBV5-6 and TRBJ2-4, is DAGVTQSPTHLIKTRGQQVTLRCSPKSGHDTVSWYQQALGQGPQFIFQYYEEEERQRGNFPDRFSGHQFPNYSSELNVNALLLGDSALYLCASSPKGQGTKNIQYFGAGTRLSVL.

This chain links TRBV12-2 with TRBJ2-7; the table names TRBD2, a call not compared with the DNA. TRBV12-2 is deemed a pseudogene. The CDR3 has 14 residues. In DNA, the CDR3 is TGTGCAAGTCGCTTCCCCGGGATAACCTACGAGCAGTACGTC. It translates to CASRFPGITYEQYV.

The rearrangement uses TRBV7-9 and TRBJ1-1; 7 nucleotides line up with TRBD1. This CDR3 spans 13 amino acids. Trimming cost V 5 bases and J 11 bases; bases outside gene matches: 11. Per germline, CDR1 SEHNR and CDR2 FQNEAQ (reference sequence). CDR3 amino acids: CASSRTGTAEAFF. The CDR3, as DNA: TGTGCCAGCAGCCGAACAGGGACAGCCGAGGCTTTCTTT.

The V call is TRBV5-4, the J call TRBJ1-1; D is ambiguous. Germline-derived CDR1 and CDR2 are SGHNT and YYREEE (reference sequence). V dropped 0 bases and J dropped 1 base, with 13 bases sitting between them. The CDR3 has 16 amino acids. Here the CDR3 reads CASSLGGFPGNTEAFF. CDR3 sequence (DNA): TGTGCCAGCAGCTTGGGTGGGTTTCCGGGGAACACTGAAGCTTTCTTT.

The chain recombines TRBV7-9 with TRBJ1-1, with D possibly being TRBD1 (6 bases). This CDR3 spans 17 amino acids. With 2 bases removed from V and 4 bases from J, the gap between germline ends came to 20 bases. Germline V gives CDR1 SEHNR, CDR2 FQNEAQ (reference sequence). The DNA for the CDR3 is TGTGCCAGCAGCTTATCCAGGGGTACGGGCTGGGGCACTGAAGCTTTCTTT. It specifies CASSLSRGTGWGTEAFF.

The chain is built from TRBV7-2 and TRBJ1-2; unclear D gene. With 5 bases removed from V and 6 bases from J, the gap between germline ends came to 16 bases. The CDR3 runs 14 residues. Germline CDR1 SGHTA, CDR2 FQGNSA. The CDR3 here is CASSPLVSGNGYTF. The CDR3 DNA reads TGTGCCAGCAGCCCACTCGTATCGGGAAATGGCTACACCTTC.

This clone was recorded once. V usage is TRBV7-9 and J usage is TRBJ2-2, with D tentatively TRBD1 (5 bases). V lost 6 bases to trimming and J lost 5 bases, with 13 bases between them. This CDR3 region has 14 residues. Per germline, CDR1 SEHNR and CDR2 FQNEAQ (reference sequence). The CDR3 here is CASSHTGLTGELFF. The CDR3, as DNA: TGTGCCAGCAGTCATACAGGTTTAACCGGGGAGCTGTTTTTT.

The CDR3 spells CASRADSANQPQHF. The CDR3 DNA reads as TGTGCCAGCAGGGCTGACAGCGCCAATCAGCCCCAGCATTTT. The chain links TRBV2 to TRBJ1-5; maybe TRBD1 (5 bases). The ends were cut back, 6 bases at V and 3 bases at J, with 12 bases in the middle. Germline V gene sequence: CDR1 SNHLY, CDR2 FYNNEI. The CDR3 consists of 14 residues.

The chain links TRBV7-9 to TRBJ1-5; 11 positions agree with TRBD1. The CDR3 sequence is 18 residues long. V lost 4 bases and J lost 0; bases outside the gene matches: 8. Germline CDR1 reads SEHNR; CDR2 reads FQNEAQ (reference sequence). The CDR3 DNA reads TGTGCCAGCAGCTACGGGACAGGGGGACGTTTTAGCAATCAGCCCCAGCATTTT. Amino acid sequence: CASSYGTGGRFSNQPQHF. Full variable domain (remainder filled in from reference TRBV7-9 and TRBJ1-5): DTGVSQNPRHKITKRGQNVTFRCDPISEHNRLYWYRQTLGQGPEFLTYFQNEAQLEKSRLLSDRFSAERPKGSFSTLEIQRTEQGDSAMYLCASSYGTGGRFSNQPQHFGDGTRLSIL.

The chain carries TRBV4-1 and TRBJ1-2; D uncertain. There are 14 residues in the CDR3. Germline assignment: CDR1 MGHRA and CDR2 YSYEKL. Trimming removed 1 base at V and 5 bases at J, with 11 bases between. The CDR3 DNA reads TGCGCCAGCAGCCAAGGTCAGGCTGCATATGGCTACACCTTC. This translates into CASSQGQAAYGYTF.

The chain employs TRBV11-2 and TRBJ1-2, with D perhaps matching TRBD1 (5 bases). Germline values: CDR1 SGHAT, CDR2 FQNNGV. CDR3 length: 15 amino acids. V was trimmed by 5 bases and J by 7 bases, leaving 20 bases between them. CDR3 nucleotide sequence: TGTGCCAGCAGCGGGCTTAGGGGAAAGGTTGGTGGCTACACCTTC. Translation: CASSGLRGKVGGYTF.

The chain links TRBV28 to TRBJ1-4, with TRBD1 matching 7 bases. The junction had 9 bases not matched to a gene; V was cut back by 5 bases and J by 0 bases. Germline values: CDR1 MDHEN, CDR2 SYDVKM. The CDR3 contains 17 residues. In DNA, the CDR3 is TGTGCCAGCAGTGGGGGGACCGGACAGGCAACTAATGAAAAACTGTTTTTT. The encoded protein is CASSGGTGQATNEKLFF.